The present T cell receptor beta chain was sequenced within a study of T cells in Graves' hyperthyroidism and ophthalmopathy. TCR beta CDR3 sequences were amplified from RNA transcripts. During a first-round RT-PCR of the TCR CDR3, the HTBI primer set was used. TCRdb re-called the multiplex PCR reads with MiXCR, one entry per CDR3 protein. The sample lists approximately 400,000 distinct CDR3 sequences; around an eighth were seen once. This clonotype was observed a handful of times. First hyperthyroidism diagnosis is when the blood sample was obtained, before any ophthalmopathy symptoms. Cells are PBMCs isolated from 10 ml of fresh blood. Germline CDR1 and CDR2: SQVTM and ANQGSEA. V gave up 7 bases and J gave up 0 bases, with 13 bases separating them. The CDR3 extends over 13 amino acids.

The TCR originated in a man in his thirties or forties with Graves' hyperthyroidism that later progressed to Graves' ophthalmopathy. V and J are TRBV29-1 and TRBJ2-7, with D possibly being TRBD2 (6 bases). Sequences were obtained from blood. The CDR3 is CSGSRDFSYEQYF. CDR3 in DNA: TGCAGCGGGTCCCGGGACTTCTCCTACGAGCAGTACTTC.